A single sample gave rise to the 7 T cell receptor beta chains below, sequenced in a study of T cell responses to AZD1222 COVID-19 vaccine. The protocol was immunoSEQ multiplex PCR, while the TCRdb copy is restricted to in-frame clones and leaves out a portion. This table has roughly 97,000 clones, approximately 90% appearing once. Sequencing was performed on peripheral blood, taken on day 0 of AZD1222 vaccination. The source of these receptors is an adult in good health.

The chain carries TRBV4-3 and TRBJ1-5; weak D call: TRBD1 (6 bases). The CDR3 is 15 amino acids. Between the trimmed V and J ends, which lost 0 bases and 5 bases, there was a span of 11 bases. Germline loops: CDR1 LGHNA, CDR2 YSLEER. The CDR3 coding sequence is TGCGCCAGCAGCCAAGACGGGGGGCTCTATCAGCCCCAGCATTTT. Protein product: CASSQDGGLYQPQHF.

This clone was found once. The chain uses TRBV4-2 and TRBJ1-4, with D perhaps TRBD1 (5 bases). V was pared by 1 base and J by 2 bases, with 5 bases between. This CDR3 region has 14 residues. CDR1 and CDR2 from the germline V gene are LGHNA and YNFKEQ. CDR3 loop: CASSQGDTNEKLFF. The CDR3 DNA reads as TGTGCCAGCAGCCAAGGGGACACTAATGAAAAACTGTTTTTT.

The rearrangement uses TRBV7-7 and TRBJ1-4; D is unclear. Trimming stripped 1 base from V and 0 bases from J, with 6 bases between. There are 15 residues in the CDR3. Germline lookup yields CDR1 SSHAT and CDR2 FNYEAQ (reference sequence). The CDR3 is CASSLGGSTNEKLFF. CDR3 nucleotide sequence: TGTGCCAGCAGCTTAGGAGGATCAACTAATGAAAAACTGTTTTTT.

V usage is TRBV5-6 and J usage is TRBJ1-5; D possibly corresponds to TRBD1 (5 bases). CDR3 length: 17 amino acids. CDR1 and CDR2 from the germline V gene are SGHDT and YYEEEE. V lost 4 bases and J 0 bases, leaving 17 bases between the germline ends. In DNA, the CDR3 is TGTGCCAGCAGCCCCTTTGGCGGGGGGTATAGCAATCAGCCCCAGCATTTT. Amino acids: CASSPFGGGYSNQPQHF.

This sequence joins TRBV3-1 (or the pseudogene TRBV3-2) and TRBJ2-1; D unclear. Trimming removed 4 bases at V and 10 bases at J, with 17 bases between. The CDR3 length is 14 residues. Germline loops: CDR1 LGHDT, CDR2 YNNKEL (reference sequence). The CDR3 sequence: CASSPFIVKGEQFF. CDR3 nucleotide sequence: TGTGCCAGCAGCCCGTTTATAGTGAAGGGCGAGCAGTTCTTC.

The CDR3 protein is CASSLDDQPQHF. The CDR3 coding sequence is TGTGCCAGCAGCTTAGATGACCAGCCCCAGCATTTT. This rearrangement joins TRBV7-9 to TRBJ1-5; no clear D gene. Germline CDR1 is SEHNR and CDR2 is FQNEAQ (reference sequence). V was cut by 1 base and J by 7 bases, with 5 bases left in between. The CDR3 has 12 residues.

The V call is TRBV6-5, the J call TRBJ1-6; TRBD1 aligns across 7 bases. The ends lost 0 bases at V and 10 bases at J; junction bases unmatched: 9. The CDR3 has 16 residues. Germline CDR1 and CDR2: MNHEY and SVGAGI. The CDR3 is CASSYSIPGGSSPLHF. DNA for the CDR3: TGTGCCAGCAGTTACTCGATCCCAGGGGGGAGCTCACCCCTCCACTTT.